This T cell receptor (beta chain) was retrieved from a study of shared clonotypes between healthy human individuals. A split of CD4+ cells into CD45RA+ naive and CD45RA-negative memory subsets was performed. Sequencing was performed with immunoSEQ multiplex PCR; in TCRdb, only in-frame clones are kept and a portion is missing. Among 2 million to 2.5 million clones listed, approximately 95% were seen once. V lost 7 bases and J 2 bases, leaving 15 bases between the germline ends. Germline loops: CDR1 WSHSY, CDR2 SAAADI. The CDR3 has 15 amino acids. The clonotype comes from a man younger than 30 in good health. Some clones in this sample may be carry-over from other donors' samples. V is TRBV10-2 and J is TRBJ2-1, with D perhaps being TRBD1 or TRBD2 (5 bases each). Sequencing was done on a sample of naive CD4+ T cells from PBMCs. Subset specified: CD45RA+ positively selected. Here the CDR3 reads CASTPLRGAYNEQFF. The CDR3, as DNA: TGCGCCAGCACCCCCTTGAGGGGAGCCTACAATGAGCAGTTCTTC.